These 13 T cell receptor beta chains originate from one sample sequenced in a study of prognosis after radiotherapy for stage I lung cancer. Multiplex PCR in two rounds served to amplify TCR beta CDR3 from genomic DNA. TRBV and TRBJ genes each had their own specific primers in first-round PCR. TCRdb processed the multiplex PCR reads anew with MiXCR; each CDR3 protein has one entry. Of about 26,000 distinct CDR3 sequences listed, around 32% are singletons. Sequencing used PBMCs, obtained before or after stereotactic body radiation therapy (not recorded which). Every receptor here comes from a donor aged 50 or older with non-small cell lung cancer.

This clonotype occurred many times. The chain combines TRBV11-2 with TRBJ2-1, with D perhaps TRBD1 (6 bases). Looked up from germline, CDR1 is SGHAT and CDR2 is FQNNGV. Trimming took off 2 bases at V and 1 base at J, with 9 bases between the two ends. The CDR3 length is 15 residues. The CDR3 is CASSLLRGSYNEQFF. DNA for the CDR3: TGTGCCAGCAGCTTACTTAGGGGGTCCTACAATGAGCAGTTCTTC.

V gene TRBV3-1 combines with J gene TRBJ1-1; 8 bases are a match to TRBD1. CDR1 and CDR2 from the germline V gene are LGHDT and YNNKEL (reference sequence). The CDR3 is 16 amino acids. The V segment lost 3 bases and the J segment 3 bases; nucleotides outside the gene matches: 9. The CDR3 is CASSHIGQGKYTEAFF. The CDR3 DNA reads as TGTGCCAGCAGCCATATTGGACAGGGAAAATACACTGAAGCTTTCTTT.

Of note for this clonotype: This likely comes from a read error, as the CDR3 has no conserved phenylalanine or tryptophan at its end. The chain carries TRBV12-5 and TRBJ2-3; D may be TRBD2 (5 bases). The CDR3 has 16 amino acids. Germline lookup yields CDR1 LGHNT and CDR2 FRNRAP. The V and J ends lost 4 bases and 1 base respectively, with 15 bases between them. CDR3 DNA: TGTGCTAGTGGTTCGCACTTAGCGTGCGGCACAGATACGCAGTATTCT. It is translated as CASGSHLACGTDTQYS.

This clonotype was counted many times. The chain has TRBV7-9 and TRBJ2-3; D remains unclear. Trimming left V 6 bases short and J 4 bases short, with 14 bases between. CDR3 size: 14 residues. The germline gives CDR1 SEHNR, CDR2 FQNEAQ (reference sequence). Here the CDR3 DNA reads TGTGCCAGCAGTCGTTCACAAATTTCAGATACGCAGTATTTT. It translates to CASSRSQISDTQYF.

This clonotype was observed at least ten times. The chain links TRBV7-9 to TRBJ2-2, with D possibly being TRBD2 (6 bases). Germline V gene lookup returns CDR1 SEHNR and CDR2 FQNEAQ (reference sequence). With 3 bases removed from V and 4 bases from J, the gap between germline ends came to 21 bases. The CDR3 extends over 18 amino acids. The CDR3: CASSFFFGRGRGTGELFF. The CDR3 DNA is TGTGCCAGCAGCTTTTTCTTTGGTCGGGGGAGAGGCACCGGGGAGCTGTTTTTT.

V gene TRBV6-2 or TRBV6-3 combines with J gene TRBJ2-2; D may match TRBD1 or TRBD2 (7 bases each). Germline assignment: CDR1 MNHEY and CDR2 SVGEGT. CDR3 length: 16 amino acids. Trimming stripped 5 bases from V and 2 bases from J, with 15 bases between. The DNA for the CDR3 is TGTGCCAGCAGTAAGGGAGGGGGCGGTAACACCGGGGAGCTGTTTTTT. It yields the protein CASSKGGGGNTGELFF.

About this clonotype: It differs at one base from a far larger clone, so likely a read error. V is TRBV6-2 or TRBV6-3 and J is TRBJ2-1; D is undetermined. This CDR3 contains 15 residues. CDR1 and CDR2 (germline): MNHEY, SVGEGT. V lost 5 bases and J lost 0, with 11 bases in between. The chain's CDR3 is CASSADLSSYNEQFF. DNA for the CDR3: TGTGCCAGCAGTGCAGACTTGAGCTCCTACAATGAGCAGTTCTTC.

In this sample, this clonotype is medium-sized. The chain employs TRBV5-1 and TRBJ2-2, with 10 bases that match TRBD1. Germline values: CDR1 SGHRS, CDR2 YFSETQ. Germline trimming cut 8 bases from V and 2 bases from J; bases unmatched to any gene: 6. This CDR3 contains 15 residues. CDR3 region: CASRQGAQNTGELFF. The CDR3 DNA is TGCGCCAGTAGACAGGGGGCGCAAAACACCGGGGAGCTGTTTTTT.

In regard to this clonotype: A much larger clone differs from this one at a single base, so this may be a read error. The chain joins TRBV20-1 to TRBJ1-4; D is possibly TRBD1 (5 bases). CDR1 and CDR2 (germline): DFQATT, SNEGSKA (reference sequence). This CDR3 is 16 amino acids long. CDR3 protein: CSASRGGKTTNERLFF. The DNA of the CDR3 is TGCAGTGCTAGTCGGGGGGGGAAAACAACTAATGAAAGACTGTTTTTT.

This clonotype has at least ten counts. This rearrangement joins TRBV19 to TRBJ1-6; unclear D gene. Trimming shortened V by 9 bases and J by 8 bases, and 17 bases separated the two germline ends. CDR3 length: 14 amino acids. CDR1 is LNHDA, CDR2 SQIVND, per germline (reference sequence). CDR3 nucleotides: TGTGCCAGCAAGGGTGACTTCGTGGATTCACCCCTCCACTTT. It is translated as CASKGDFVDSPLHF.

This clonotype was found many times. This chain connects TRBV25-1 to TRBJ2-5; 7 bases line up with TRBD1. Germline CDR1 reads MGHDK; CDR2 reads SYGVNS. The CDR3 contains 14 residues. V shed 1 base and J 4 bases; nucleotides not matched to a gene: 3. In DNA, the CDR3 is TGTGCCAGCAGTGAATTGACAGGGTTAGAGACCCAGTACTTC. It is translated as CASSELTGLETQYF.

Ten or more counts support this clonotype. The chain has TRBV6-1 and TRBJ2-1, with 7 bases aligning to TRBD1. Germline V gene lookup returns CDR1 MNHNS and CDR2 SASEGT. The junction had 12 bases not matched to a gene; V was cut back by 3 bases and J by 4 bases. This CDR3 contains 17 residues. CDR3 sequence: CASSEVFGTESYNEQFF. As DNA, the CDR3 is TGTGCCAGCAGTGAGGTTTTCGGGACAGAGTCTTACAATGAGCAGTTCTTC.

On this clonotype: The likely explanation is a read error, given a far larger clone one base away. The rearrangement joins TRBV6-4 to TRBJ2-7, with 8 bases identical to TRBD2. CDR1 MRHNA and CDR2 SNTAGT come from the germline V gene. The CDR3 runs 13 residues. J gave up 2 bases and V 7 bases, and 4 bases lay outside the gene matches. Here the CDR3 reads CASKREYAYEQYF. As DNA, the CDR3 is TGTGCCAGCAAGCGGGAGTATGCCTACGAGCAGTACTTC.